The 13 T cell receptor beta chains given below trace back to one sample, sequenced in a study of radiation and T cells in renal cell carcinoma. Assay used: immunoSEQ multiplex PCR; TCRdb lists only in-frame clones, some missing. The sample includes 150,000 or so clones, less than 90% of them seen just once. Time point denoted: blood 4 weeks post-SBRT, at nephrectomy. Treatment defined: 15 Gy SBRT to primary tumor, nephrectomy 4 weeks later. The sequenced sample was blood, obtained from a patient whose treatment included radiotherapy and nephrectomy. These receptors came from a woman between 50 and 59 years old with renal cell carcinoma.

The genes are TRBV5-1 and TRBJ2-7; D possibly uses TRBD1 or TRBD2 (5 bases each). CDR1 SGHRS and CDR2 YFSETQ come from the germline V gene. The CDR3 has 13 residues. Trimming shortened V by 3 bases and J by 7 bases, and 14 bases separated the two germline ends. The CDR3 is CASSWGPTGEQYF. The CDR3 DNA reads TGCGCCAGCAGCTGGGGACCCACCGGGGAGCAGTACTTC.

This chain joins TRBV10-3 and TRBJ2-5; D assignment may be TRBD1 or TRBD2 (5 bases each). The CDR3 spans 14 residues. Trimming took off 0 bases at V and 1 base at J, with 6 bases between the two ends. Germline assignment: CDR1 ENHRY and CDR2 SYGVKD. For the CDR3, the DNA is TGTGCCATCAGTGAGTCGAGGGGCCAAGAGACCCAGTACTTC. Translation gives CAISESRGQETQYF.

The gene calls are TRBV18 and TRBJ2-1, with D tentatively TRBD1 or TRBD2 (6 bases each). Per germline, CDR1 KGHSH and CDR2 LQKENI. CDR3 length: 15 residues. V dropped 1 base and J dropped 7 bases, with 14 bases sitting between them. Written as DNA, the CDR3 is TGTGCCAGCTCACCACAGGGGGGATTGGAGAATGAGCAGTTCTTC. This gives the protein CASSPQGGLENEQFF.

The chain links TRBV7-2 to TRBJ1-3, with D unclear. Trimming pared 5 bases from V and 0 bases from J, leaving 8 bases between. This CDR3 is 14 amino acids long. Germline assignment: CDR1 SGHTA and CDR2 FQGNSA. The CDR3 protein is CASSPSFSGNTIYF. The CDR3 DNA reads as TGTGCCAGCAGCCCGAGCTTCTCTGGAAACACCATATATTTT.

The V gene is TRBV18, the J gene TRBJ1-1, with no clear D. Trimming removed 4 bases from V and 3 bases from J, with 9 bases in between. Germline V gene sequence: CDR1 KGHSH, CDR2 LQKENI. This CDR3 is built from 13 residues. CDR3 sequence (DNA): TGTGCCAGCTCACAGGACGTGGACACTGAAGCTTTCTTT. Amino acids: CASSQDVDTEAFF.

This clone showed up just once. The rearrangement links TRBV2 to TRBJ1-5; D might be TRBD1 (5 bases). There are 14 residues in the CDR3. Between the trimmed V and J ends, which lost 7 bases and 0 bases, there was a span of 10 bases. Looked up from germline, CDR1 is SNHLY and CDR2 is FYNNEI. As DNA, the CDR3 is TGTGCCAGCACGCTGGACAATAGCAATCAGCCCCAGCATTTT. Its translation is CASTLDNSNQPQHF. The variable domain in full, with the rest retrieved from reference TRBV2 and TRBJ1-5, is EPEVTQTPSHQVTQMGQEVILRCVPISNHLYFYWYRQILGQKVEFLVSFYNNEISEKSEIFDDQFSVERPDGSNFTLKIRSTKLEDSAMYFCASTLDNSNQPQHFGDGTRLSIL.

The chain carries TRBV5-5 and TRBJ2-5; 10 positions match TRBD1. The V gene's germline CDR1 is SGHKS and CDR2 YYEKEE (reference sequence). The CDR3 runs to 14 residues. V trimming: 0 bases; J trimming: 6 bases; junction bases outside the gene matches: 2. The CDR3 protein is CASSLGDRGQTQYF. In nucleotides, the CDR3 is TGTGCCAGCAGCTTGGGGGACAGGGGTCAGACCCAGTACTTC.

The V call is TRBV2, the J call TRBJ1-1, with D unclear. Germline CDR1 SNHLY, CDR2 FYNNEI. V was trimmed by 6 bases and J by 1 base, leaving 6 bases between them. This CDR3 is 12 amino acids long. The CDR3 sequence is CASRYENTEAFF. The CDR3 bases are TGTGCCAGCAGGTACGAGAACACTGAAGCTTTCTTT.

The DNA for the CDR3 is TGTGCCAGCAGTCCCAATATGCCTAGCACAGATACGCAGTATTTT. This translates into CASSPNMPSTDTQYF. The chain links TRBV2 to TRBJ2-3; D gene ambiguous. Trimming pared 5 bases from V and 0 bases from J, leaving 12 bases between. The CDR3 is 15 amino acids. Per germline, CDR1 SNHLY and CDR2 FYNNEI.

The chain couples TRBV19 to TRBJ2-3; maybe TRBD1 (5 bases). Trimming took 3 bases from V and 7 from J, leaving 17 bases between them. CDR1 is LNHDA, CDR2 SQIVND, per germline (reference sequence). The CDR3 totals 15 residues. CDR3 coding DNA: TGTGCCAGTAGTATCTCCCAGGGTGGAATGAATACGCAGTATTTT. This translates into CASSISQGGMNTQYF.

The gene calls are TRBV19 and TRBJ1-5, with 10 bases lining up with TRBD1. Germline V gene lookup returns CDR1 LNHDA and CDR2 SQIVND (reference sequence). The ends lost 8 bases at V and 2 bases at J; junction bases unmatched: 3. There are 14 residues in the CDR3. The CDR3 loop is CASAGTGGNQPQHF. DNA for the CDR3: TGTGCCAGTGCCGGGACAGGGGGCAATCAGCCCCAGCATTTT.

This chain links TRBV19 with TRBJ1-2, with TRBD1 identical over 8 bases. The V segment lost 3 bases and the J segment 5 bases; nucleotides outside the gene matches: 8. CDR1 is LNHDA and CDR2 is SQIVND in the germline V gene (reference sequence). This CDR3 is built from 15 residues. The CDR3 here is CASSIGQGAWYGYTF. The DNA of the CDR3 is TGTGCCAGTAGTATCGGGCAGGGGGCATGGTATGGCTACACCTTC.

Details on this clone: Other DNA sequences in the same sample also yield this CDR3. The rearrangement links TRBV6-4 to TRBJ2-3, with D possibly called TRBD1 or TRBD2 (6 bases each). The germline CDR1 and CDR2 sequences are MRHNA and SNTAGT. There are 13 residues in the CDR3. Trimming stripped 4 bases from V and 2 bases from J, with 7 bases between. CDR3 sequence (DNA): TGTGCCAGCAGTGGGGGGGCCACAGATACGCAGTATTTT. It specifies CASSGGATDTQYF.